This T cell receptor (beta chain) came from a study of OX40 agonist ivuxolimab in advanced cancers. The protocol was immunoSEQ multiplex PCR, while the TCRdb copy is restricted to in-frame clones and leaves out a portion. Among about 26,000 clones listed, around 81% were seen once. Looked up from germline, CDR1 is GTSNPN and CDR2 is SVGIG (reference sequence). Germline trimming cut 5 bases from V and 7 bases from J; bases unmatched to any gene: 7. The CDR3 sequence is 14 residues long. The chain couples TRBV30 to TRBJ2-2; 10 nucleotides match TRBD1. The clonotype comes from an adult with an advanced solid tumor such as melanoma, head and neck, liver or kidney cancer. The sequenced sample was CD4+ or CD8+ T cells sorted from blood, obtained in a trial of the OX40 agonist ivuxolimab. The CDR3 bases are TGTGCCTGGGGGACAGGGGCCGGGGTCGGGGAGCTGTTTTTT. This codes for CAWGTGAGVGELFF.